The table lists the clone carrying this TCR beta chain with many counts. Its antigen is not identified. V was pared by 5 bases and J by 3 bases, with 10 bases between. CDR1 is MNHEY, CDR2 SMNVEV, per germline (reference sequence). The CDR3 has 13 amino acids. This entry belongs to a study of T cell repertoires in cytomegalovirus infection. Study summary: CMV epitopes used comprised recently identified HLA-C-restricted ones and well-studied HLA-B-restricted ones. Matching HLA type, along with CMV infection, was indicated by public TCR beta signatures.

Findings of the study overall: HLA-C-restricted CMV-specific TCR beta clonotypes were dominant in the ex vivo response. Identification of carriers of CMV plus the relevant HLA was performed using cumulative public TCR beta family frequency.

TCRdb passed the reads through MiXCR, listing each CDR3 protein once. The sample lists around 710,000 distinct CDR3 sequences; almost 30% were seen once. The sequence was obtained from a human donor in good health (CMV status not recorded). Some clones in this sample may be carry-over from other donors' samples. This specimen was cultured CD8+ T cells from PBMCs, taken from culture after CMV antigen stimulation. This chain connects TRBV27 to TRBJ1-1; D might be TRBD1 (6 bases). The CDR3 spells CASSPEGDTEAFF. DNA for the CDR3: TGTGCCAGCAGTCCTGAGGGGGACACTGAAGCTTTCTTT.